The 3 T cell receptor beta chains in this list originate from one sample, sequenced in a study of post-analysis software for immune sequencing data. Libraries were made from TCR beta cDNA, and they carried unique molecular identifiers. One entry per CDR3 protein results from TCRdb running MiXCR on the PCR reads. The table has hundreds of thousands of distinct CDR3 sequences, roughly 50% seen once. These TCRs' antigens remain unknown. Points from the study as a whole: Higher frequency in patients than in controls was seen for roughly five TRBV segments, with TRBV5-6, TRBV5-1 and TRBV20-1 among them.

The sequenced material came from blood. The source is a girl aged 5 to 17 with multiple sclerosis.

The chain links TRBV12-5 to TRBJ2-4, with a possible D match to TRBD2 (6 bases). The tail of the sequence fits TRBJ2-7 better, so the J call may be wrong. Germline values: CDR1 LGHNT, CDR2 FRNRAP. CDR3 length: 13 amino acids. In DNA form, the CDR3 reads TGTGCTAGTGGCGATAGCGGAACCTACGAGCAGTACTTC. Its translation: CASGDSGTYEQYF.

This chain uses TRBV9 with TRBJ2-5; TRBD1 matches at 9 bases. V shed 0 bases and J 4 bases; nucleotides not matched to a gene: 7. CDR1 SGDLS and CDR2 YYNGEE come from the germline V gene. CDR3 length: 16 residues. CDR3 nucleotides: TGTGCCAGCAGCGTAGCGGGACAGGGTTTGGGAGAGACCCAGTACTTC. Protein sequence: CASSVAGQGLGETQYF.

There are a few counts of this clonotype. V is TRBV20-1 and J is TRBJ2-5; 13 bases are shared with TRBD2. The CDR3 totals 15 residues. Trimming took 1 base from V and 4 from J; bases not matched to a gene: 3. Looked up from germline, CDR1 is DFQATT and CDR2 is SNEGSKA (reference sequence). The CDR3 bases are TGCAGTGCTAGAGGACTAGCGGGAGGCGGAGAGACCCAGTACTTC. It yields the protein CSARGLAGGGETQYF.